The rows below give T cell receptor beta chains drawn from one sample of a study of T cell repertoires in cytomegalovirus infection. Their antigens remain unidentified. TCRdb itself ran the reads through MiXCR, one entry per CDR3 protein. The data hold roughly 68,000 distinct CDR3 sequences, with about 23% observed a single time. Sequencing was done on a sample of PBMCs, sequenced either directly or after in vitro stimulation (not recorded which). Source of these receptors: a human donor in good health (CMV status not recorded). Some clones in this sample may be carry-over from other donors' samples. The CDR3 runs from the conserved cysteine through the conserved F or W. D genes are given only for firm matches. Clone size appears in some rows only: once, few, many, or a class for an expanded clone.

TRBV7-3	TRBJ2-1	few	.	TGTGCCAGCAGCTTCCAGGGGTTCAACAATGAGCAGTTCTTC	CASSFQGFNNEQFF
TRBV7-3	TRBJ1-2	many	.	TGTGCCAGCAGCTTAAATGGTCCGGCAGACACTCGCTACACCTTC	CASSLNGPADTRYTF
TRBV6-1	TRBJ2-5	many	TRBD1	TGTGCCAGCAGTGCGCGACAGGGGGAGGGGAGAAAGACCCAGTACTTC	CASSARQGEGRKTQYF
TRBV11-3	TRBJ2-1	few	.	TGTGCCAGCAGCCGCATCAATGAGCAGTTCTTC	CASSRINEQFF
TRBV5-6	TRBJ2-6	.	.	TGTGCCAGCAGCTTAAGACCTGGGGCCAACGTCCTGACTTTC	CASSLRPGANVLTF
TRBV5-4	TRBJ2-1	few	.	TGTGCCAGCAGCTTGCCGGCAGGGACCGTCCATGAGCAGTTCTTC	CASSLPAGTVHEQFF
TRBV28	TRBJ1-5	.	.	TGTGCCAGCAGTCCGCCTTACCAGCCCCAGCATTTT	CASSPPYQPQHF
TRBV19	TRBJ2-3	many	.	TGTGCCAGTAGCATGGAAGGAGTTGGCACAGATACGCAGTATTTT	CASSMEGVGTDTQYF
TRBV20-1	TRBJ2-2	.	.	TGCAGTGCCCAACGGCGGCCCGGGGAGCTGTTTTTT	CSAQRRPGELFF
TRBV5-1	TRBJ2-1	once	TRBD2	TGCGCCAGCAGCTTGGACACTAGCGGGAGGGCGGGTGAGCAGTTCTTC	CASSLDTSGRAGEQFF
TRBV7-9	TRBJ1-1	few	TRBD1	TGTGCCAGCAGCCGATTACAGGGGGACACTGAAGCTTTCTTT	CASSRLQGDTEAFF
TRBV2	TRBJ2-2	many	.	TGTGCCAGCAGTGAAAATGGGATTTCCACCGGGGAGCTGTTTTTT	CASSENGISTGELFF
TRBV12-3/TRBV12-4	TRBJ1-5	.	.	TGTGCCAGCAGTTGGAGGGGGAGTCAGCCCCAGCATTTT	CASSWRGSQPQHF
TRBV6-2/TRBV6-3	TRBJ1-5	many	TRBD1	TGTGCCAGCAGTTACCCACCCCGCGGGACAGGAAGAAATCAGCCCCAGCATTTT	CASSYPPRGTGRNQPQHF
TRBV7-8	TRBJ1-3	many	.	TGTGCCAGCAGCTTATGGGGGGGCCCAAGAAACACCATATATTTT	CASSLWGGPRNTIYF
TRBV7-2	TRBJ2-3	few	.	TGTGCCAGCAGCCCGGGGGTGGGTCCTAGCACAGATACGCAGTATTTT	CASSPGVGPSTDTQYF
TRBV6-1	TRBJ2-2	.	TRBD2	TGTGCCAGCAGTGCACTAGCGGGAGTATTCGGCGGGGAGCTGTTTTTT	CASSALAGVFGGELFF
TRBV7-2	TRBJ1-1	many	.	TGTGCCAGCAGCTTAGTGCCGGAAGCGGGTGAAGCTTTCTTT	CASSLVPEAGEAFF
TRBV29-1	TRBJ1-1	.	.	TGCAGCGTTGGAGACAAGGGGGACACTGAAGCTTTCTTT	CSVGDKGDTEAFF
TRBV19	TRBJ1-2	.	.	TGTGCCAGTATAGAGGGCAGGGGCTATGGCTACACCTTC	CASIEGRGYGYTF
TRBV7-2	TRBJ2-1	.	TRBD2	TGTGCCAGCAGCTTAGAAGGACTAGCTCCGCAGTTCTTC	CASSLEGLAPQFF
TRBV2	TRBJ2-7	few	.	TGTGCCAGCGCCCGGGACGCCGCCTACGAGCAGTACTTC	CASARDAAYEQYF
TRBV14	TRBJ2-5	.	.	TGTGCCAGCAGCCAAGTTGCAGGGTCGGGTGAGACCCAGTACTTC	CASSQVAGSGETQYF
TRBV4-3	TRBJ2-5	few	TRBD2	TGCGCCAGCAGCCTAGAGATTAGCGGGAGGTTCAAGACCCAGTACTTC	CASSLEISGRFKTQYF
TRBV7-2	TRBJ2-4	few	.	TGTGCCAGCAGCTTAGTCGGGACAGCCAAAAACATTCAGTACTTC	CASSLVGTAKNIQYF
TRBV7-2	TRBJ2-5	many	TRBD2	TGTGCCAGCAGCTTAGCAGACGCGGGAGTAGTGGAGACCCAGTACTTC	CASSLADAGVVETQYF
TRBV4-1	TRBJ1-5	many	.	TGCGCCAGCAGCCCACGCCCCAGAGAAGGGAGCAATCAGCCCCAGCATTTT	CASSPRPREGSNQPQHF
TRBV11-2	TRBJ2-3	many	.	TGTGCCAGCAGCTTAGGTGGAATTCTGGGGGATACGCAGTATTTT	CASSLGGILGDTQYF
TRBV28	TRBJ2-5	many	TRBD2	TGTGCCAGCACCACAAGAGGTAGCGGGATCCAAGAGACCCAGTACTTC	CASTTRGSGIQETQYF
TRBV5-1	TRBJ1-6	few	TRBD1	TGCGCCAGCAGCCCTTGGACAGGGGGCCGGGATTCACCCCTCCACTTT	CASSPWTGGRDSPLHF
TRBV14	TRBJ2-1	once	TRBD2	TGTGCCAGCAGCCAAGGCACTAGCGGGATAGTTTTTAGGAATGAGCAGTTCTTC	CASSQGTSGIVFRNEQFF
TRBV27	TRBJ1-3	.	.	TGTGCCAGCAACTCTGATAGGGACTCTGGAAACACCATATATTTT	CASNSDRDSGNTIYF